Listed here are 20 T cell receptor beta chains from one sample, sequenced in a study of cytomegalovirus exposure and HLA in healthy donors (TCRdb year 2017). Libraries were constructed by the immunoSEQ multiplex PCR assay. For the multiplex PCR, a mixture combining 60 forward primers for TCR Vbeta segments and 13 reverse primers for TCR Jbeta segments was used. TCRdb obtained this table from immuneACCESS and retained in-frame rearrangements with V and J assigned. These tables miss some clones; where compared with another copy, unresolved V genes account for less than half of the shortfall, and the remainder is unexplained. In this sample the table shows about 180,000 clones, about 82% of which occur a single time. The top ten clones comprise around 1.6% of the sample. Specimen: PBMCs. The receptors were sampled from a man between 18 and 35 years old in good health and CMV-seronegative.

The chain employs TRBV5-1 and TRBJ2-2, with 7 bases identical to TRBD1. V dropped 4 bases and J dropped 8; count of bases not matched to a gene: 8. There are 14 residues in the CDR3. Germline V CDR1 and CDR2: SGHRS, YFSETQ. The CDR3: CASSLYRGRGELFF. CDR3 DNA sequence: TGCGCCAGCAGCCTCTACAGGGGAAGGGGGGAGCTGTTTTTT.

The chain carries TRBV30 and TRBJ2-3; 7 nucleotides match TRBD2. Germline CDR1 reads GTSNPN; CDR2 reads SVGIG (reference sequence). The length of the CDR3 is 13 residues. After removal of 0 bases from V and 6 bases from J, the junction contained 3 bases not matched to a gene. CDR3 DNA sequence: TGTGCCTGGAGTGTGACTAGCCGCGATACGCAGTATTTT. Its protein is CAWSVTSRDTQYF.

This clone has a count of ten or more. The chain combines TRBV29-1 with TRBJ2-6; weak D call: TRBD2 (6 bases). Between the trimmed V and J ends, which lost 6 bases and 4 bases, there was a span of 13 bases. The CDR3 has 14 amino acids. Germline V gives CDR1 SQVTM, CDR2 ANQGSEA. The CDR3 DNA sequence: TGCAGCGTAGGAGGGGATTCCGGGGCCAACGTCCTGACTTTC. Protein: CSVGGDSGANVLTF.

V is TRBV5-4 and J is TRBJ2-7; TRBD2 matches 13 bases. The CDR3 has 16 amino acids. Unmatched junction bases numbered 7, after V lost 5 bases and J lost 2 bases. CDR1 is SGHNT, CDR2 YYREEE, per germline (reference sequence). The CDR3 loop reads CASRHTTSGRAYEQYF. The CDR3 DNA sequence: TGTGCCAGCAGACACACTACTAGCGGGAGGGCCTACGAGCAGTACTTC.

The V and J genes are TRBV7-2 and TRBJ2-7; 7 bases agree with TRBD1. In germline, CDR1 is SGHTA, CDR2 FQGNSA. The CDR3 has 15 residues. V was pared by 7 bases and J by 2 bases, with 11 bases of the junction left unmatched. CDR3 in amino acids: CASNFETGNPYEQYF. The DNA for the CDR3 is TGTGCCAGCAACTTTGAGACAGGGAATCCCTACGAGCAGTACTTC.

The chain employs TRBV15 and TRBJ2-5; the D gene is possibly TRBD1 (6 bases). This CDR3 has 14 amino acids. V gave up 1 base and J gave up 4 bases, with 10 bases separating them. The germline CDR1 and CDR2 sequences are LNHNV and YYDKDF (reference sequence). The CDR3 DNA sequence: TGTGCCACCAGCAGAGTAGGCAGGGGAGAGACCCAGTACTTC. Amino acids: CATSRVGRGETQYF.

This clone has only one observation. Other DNA sequences in this specimen translate into the identical CDR3. CDR3 region: CASPPGEVQETQYF. The CDR3 nucleotides are TGCGCCAGCCCGCCGGGAGAGGTTCAAGAGACCCAGTACTTC. This chain joins TRBV23-1 and TRBJ2-5, with a possible D match to TRBD2 (6 bases). TRBV23-1 is classed as an ORF, of uncertain function. The CDR3 runs to 14 residues. V was cut by 8 bases and J by 2 bases, with 15 bases left in between.

V is TRBV5-4 and J is TRBJ2-7, with a tentative D call TRBD2 (6 bases). V lost 0 bases and J lost 4, with 11 bases in between. CDR1 and CDR2 (germline): SGHNT, YYREEE (reference sequence). The CDR3 is made up of 14 amino acids. The CDR3 is CASSLASGRYEQYF. The CDR3, as DNA: TGTGCCAGCAGCTTGGCCAGCGGGCGGTACGAGCAGTACTTC.

V usage is TRBV6-1 and J usage is TRBJ1-6; D not certain. CDR3 length: 15 amino acids. Trimming removed 6 bases from V and 7 bases from J, with 16 bases in between. Germline values: CDR1 MNHNS, CDR2 SASEGT. The CDR3 here is CASRLSGDSNSPLHF. For the CDR3, the DNA is TGTGCCAGCAGGCTATCCGGGGATAGCAATTCACCCCTCCACTTT.

The V and J genes are TRBV15 and TRBJ2-7; D gene uncertain. With 9 bases removed from V and 4 bases from J, the gap between germline ends came to 22 bases. This CDR3 has 15 amino acids. Germline V CDR1 and CDR2: LNHNV, YYDKDF (reference sequence). The CDR3 protein is CATFFKQKAAYEQYF. The DNA of the CDR3 is TGTGCCACTTTTTTCAAGCAGAAGGCGGCATACGAGCAGTACTTC.

The sample holds a few counts of this clone. This chain links TRBV6-1 with TRBJ1-1; TRBD1 agrees at 7 bases. J lost 7 bases, V lost 2 bases, and 7 bases had no gene match. The CDR3 is 14 amino acids. Germline CDR1 is MNHNS and CDR2 is SASEGT. The CDR3 spells CASSELWQGGEAFF. In DNA, the CDR3 is TGTGCCAGCAGTGAATTATGGCAGGGGGGTGAAGCTTTCTTT.

This clone was picked up one time. The rearrangement uses TRBV2 and TRBJ2-1; perhaps TRBD2 as D (5 bases). This CDR3 region has 13 residues. The germline V gene encodes CDR1 SNHLY and CDR2 FYNNEI. V lost 6 bases and J lost 9, with 15 bases in between. The CDR3 is CASRPNSAGEQFF. The CDR3 coding sequence is TGTGCCAGCAGACCAAATAGTGCGGGTGAGCAGTTCTTC.

The chain recombines TRBV28 with TRBJ1-5; D not resolved. Germline CDR1 and CDR2: MDHEN and SYDVKM. CDR3 length equals 14 residues. V dropped 4 bases and J dropped 2 bases, with 9 bases sitting between them. The chain's CDR3 is CASSSLSGNQPQHF. Here the CDR3 DNA reads TGTGCCAGCAGTTCTCTTAGTGGCAATCAGCCCCAGCATTTT.

The chain joins TRBV4-2 to TRBJ2-7; 9 bases are a match to TRBD1. Germline-derived CDR1 and CDR2 are LGHNA and YNFKEQ. J was trimmed by 2 bases and V by 3 bases; bases with no gene match: 11. The CDR3 contains 17 residues. CDR3 in DNA: TGTGCCAGCAGCCATATAATAGGACAGGGGAGGGCCTACGAGCAGTACTTC. Translating gives CASSHIIGQGRAYEQYF.

The J gene is TRBJ2-1, the V gene TRBV6-5; D might be TRBD2 (6 bases). The CDR3 is 12 residues long. With 4 bases removed from V and 9 bases from J, the gap between germline ends came to 10 bases. Per the germline V gene, CDR1 is MNHEY and CDR2 is SVGAGI. The CDR3 DNA follows: TGTGCCAGCAGTTCGGGGGTGGGTGAGCAGTTCTTC. The encoded protein is CASSSGVGEQFF.

The chain employs TRBV30 and TRBJ1-1; TRBD1 is a possible D gene (5 bases). Germline values: CDR1 GTSNPN, CDR2 SVGIG (reference sequence). V lost 3 bases and J lost 0, with 8 bases in between. The CDR3 is made up of 13 amino acids. The CDR3 protein is CAWRGDLNTEAFF. The DNA of the CDR3 is TGTGCCTGGAGAGGGGATTTGAACACTGAAGCTTTCTTT.

This clone showed up just once. V is TRBV6-6 and J is TRBJ1-4, with TRBD1 matching 10 bases. The V and J ends lost 5 bases and 7 bases, in that order; junction bases with no gene match: 7. CDR3 size: 15 residues. Germline V gives CDR1 MNHNY, CDR2 SVGAGI (reference sequence). In nucleotides, the CDR3 is TGTGCCAGCAGTGATCGACAGGGGGCTGGTGAAAAACTGTTTTTT. It yields the protein CASSDRQGAGEKLFF.

J is TRBJ1-2 and V is TRBV9; 12 positions agree with TRBD1. CDR1 and CDR2 (germline): SGDLS, YYNGEE. Unmatched junction bases numbered 3, after V lost 4 bases and J lost 5 bases. This CDR3 spans 14 amino acids. The CDR3: CASSMGQGAYGYTF. The CDR3 bases are TGTGCCAGCAGCATGGGACAGGGGGCGTATGGCTACACCTTC.

This clone came up once. The chain employs TRBV6-1 and TRBJ1-6, with D hard to call. V was shortened by 5 bases and J by 7 bases, with 9 bases between the two germline ends. The germline gives CDR1 MNHNS, CDR2 SASEGT. The CDR3 has 13 residues. The DNA of the CDR3 is TGTGCCAGCAGTACGCAGAACAATTCACCCCTCCACTTT. Translating gives CASSTQNNSPLHF.

This clone was picked up one time. The chain employs TRBV9 and TRBJ2-7; D might be TRBD2 (6 bases). CDR3 length: 14 residues. Trimming stripped 1 base from V and 6 bases from J, with 14 bases between. Per the germline V gene, CDR1 is SGDLS and CDR2 is YYNGEE. CDR3 in amino acids: CASSVNTGGFEQYF. CDR3 sequence (DNA): TGTGCCAGCAGCGTAAACACAGGAGGGTTCGAGCAGTACTTC.